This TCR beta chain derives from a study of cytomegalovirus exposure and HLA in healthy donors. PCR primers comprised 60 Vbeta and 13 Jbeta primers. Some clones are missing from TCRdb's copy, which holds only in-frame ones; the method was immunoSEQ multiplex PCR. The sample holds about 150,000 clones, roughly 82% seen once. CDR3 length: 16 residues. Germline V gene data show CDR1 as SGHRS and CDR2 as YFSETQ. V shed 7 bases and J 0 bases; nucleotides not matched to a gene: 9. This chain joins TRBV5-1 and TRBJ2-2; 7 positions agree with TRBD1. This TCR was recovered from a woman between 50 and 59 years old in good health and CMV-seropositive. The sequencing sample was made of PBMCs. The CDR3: CASAVGGTANTGELFF. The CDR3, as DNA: TGCGCCAGCGCCGTAGGTGGGACAGCGAACACCGGGGAGCTGTTTTTT.